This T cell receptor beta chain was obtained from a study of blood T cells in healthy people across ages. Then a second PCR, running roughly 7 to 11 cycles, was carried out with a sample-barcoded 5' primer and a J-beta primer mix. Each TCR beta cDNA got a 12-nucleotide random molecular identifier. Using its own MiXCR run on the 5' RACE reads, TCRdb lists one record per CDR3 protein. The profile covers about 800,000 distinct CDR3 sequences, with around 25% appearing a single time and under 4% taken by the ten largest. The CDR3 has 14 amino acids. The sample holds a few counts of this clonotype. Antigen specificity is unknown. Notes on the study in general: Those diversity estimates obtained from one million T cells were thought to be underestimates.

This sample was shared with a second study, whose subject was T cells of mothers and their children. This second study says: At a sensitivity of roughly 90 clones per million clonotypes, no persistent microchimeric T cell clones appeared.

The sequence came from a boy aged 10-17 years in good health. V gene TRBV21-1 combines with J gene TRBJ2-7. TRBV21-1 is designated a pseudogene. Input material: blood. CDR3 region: CASSLQKQRTSVYF. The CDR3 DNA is TGTGCCAGCAGCCTTCAAAAACAGAGGACCTCAGTGTACTTC.